Listed below are T cell receptor beta chains from one sample, sequenced in a study of cytomegalovirus exposure and HLA in healthy donors. TCRdb keeps only in-frame clones here, not all; method: immunoSEQ multiplex PCR. The sample includes around 150,000 clones, under 70% seen only once; the top ten take less than 3.5%. The sample taken for sequencing was PBMCs. These receptors were obtained from a woman aged 40 to 49 in good health and CMV-seropositive. Each CDR3 is given with its conserved first and last residue. The D gene is left open where the match is weak. The size field is filled for only some rows; it gives once, few, many or a size class.

CDR3 DNA: TGCAGTGGGGAGGTAAGTGAGATGAACACTGAAGCTTTCTTT; CDR3 protein: CSGEVSEMNTEAFF; clone size: few; V gene: TRBV29-1; D gene: NA; CDR3 length: 14; J gene: TRBJ1-1
CDR3 DNA: TGTGCCAGCAGCCCCGACACCAGCCGGACCGGGGAGCTGTTTTTT; CDR3 protein: CASSPDTSRTGELFF; clone size: NA; V gene: TRBV7-3; D gene: NA; CDR3 length: 15; J gene: TRBJ2-2
CDR3 DNA: TGTGCCAGCAGCTTAGGCCGGATCGGACAGCCGCATAACTATGGCTACACCTTC; CDR3 protein: CASSLGRIGQPHNYGYTF; clone size: NA; V gene: TRBV7-2; D gene: NA; CDR3 length: 18; J gene: TRBJ1-2
CDR3 DNA: TGTGCCAGCACTAGCTCATCTAGCGGCTACAATGAGCAGTTCTTC; CDR3 protein: CASTSSSSGYNEQFF; clone size: NA; V gene: TRBV28; D gene: TRBD2; CDR3 length: 15; J gene: TRBJ2-1
CDR3 DNA: TGTGCCAGCAGTCTTCAAGCGGGGTCCTACAATGAGCAGTTCTTC; CDR3 protein: CASSLQAGSYNEQFF; clone size: NA; V gene: TRBV6-4; D gene: TRBD2; CDR3 length: 15; J gene: TRBJ2-1
CDR3 DNA: TGTGCCATCAGCCCCTCGTCGGCGGGGGGGGATACGCAGTATTTT; CDR3 protein: CAISPSSAGGDTQYF; clone size: NA; V gene: TRBV10-3; D gene: TRBD2; CDR3 length: 15; J gene: TRBJ2-3
CDR3 DNA: TGCGCCAGCAGCGGTGGACTGACAGGAGCAAAGAGTGAGCAGTTCTTC; CDR3 protein: CASSGGLTGAKSEQFF; clone size: NA; V gene: TRBV5-1; D gene: NA; CDR3 length: 16; J gene: TRBJ2-1
CDR3 DNA: TGTGCCAGCAGAGATGACAGGGGACACGAGCAGTACTTC; CDR3 protein: CASRDDRGHEQYF; clone size: NA; V gene: TRBV5-6; D gene: TRBD1; CDR3 length: 13; J gene: TRBJ2-7
CDR3 DNA: TGTGCCAGCAGTATCGGGTTGTCCTACGAGCAGTACTTC; CDR3 protein: CASSIGLSYEQYF; clone size: NA; V gene: TRBV6-5; D gene: NA; CDR3 length: 13; J gene: TRBJ2-7
CDR3 DNA: TGTGCCAGCTCACCGGCTCGGACAGGAAACGAGCAGTACTTC; CDR3 protein: CASSPARTGNEQYF; clone size: NA; V gene: TRBV18; D gene: TRBD1; CDR3 length: 14; J gene: TRBJ2-7
CDR3 DNA: TGCGCCAGCAGCTTGGATCGGGGGGGCGGGCAGTTCTTC; CDR3 protein: CASSLDRGGGQFF; clone size: NA; V gene: TRBV5-1; D gene: TRBD2; CDR3 length: 13; J gene: TRBJ2-1
CDR3 DNA: TGTGCCACCAGTCCAGGGGTCACGAACACTGAAGCTTTCTTT; CDR3 protein: CATSPGVTNTEAFF; clone size: NA; V gene: TRBV7-8; D gene: NA; CDR3 length: 14; J gene: TRBJ1-1
CDR3 DNA: TGTGCCAGCAGTTACCGGACAGGGCGGCAGCCCCAGCATTTT; CDR3 protein: CASSYRTGRQPQHF; clone size: NA; V gene: TRBV27; D gene: TRBD1; CDR3 length: 14; J gene: TRBJ1-5
CDR3 DNA: TGTGCTAGCAGCTCGACCAGCGGGAGAGGGGGTACGCAGTATTTT; CDR3 protein: CASSSTSGRGGTQYF; clone size: NA; V gene: TRBV7-7; D gene: TRBD2; CDR3 length: 15; J gene: TRBJ2-3
CDR3 DNA: TGTGCCAGCAGCTTGGTCGCGAACACCGGGGAGCTGTTTTTT; CDR3 protein: CASSLVANTGELFF; clone size: NA; V gene: TRBV5-4; D gene: NA; CDR3 length: 14; J gene: TRBJ2-2
CDR3 DNA: TGTGCCATCAGTGAGCGGGGGTCCCAAGAGACCCAGTACTTC; CDR3 protein: CAISERGSQETQYF; clone size: once; V gene: TRBV10-3; D gene: NA; CDR3 length: 14; J gene: TRBJ2-5
CDR3 DNA: TGTGCCAGCAGTGCGGGGGTGTACAACTATGGCTACACCTTC; CDR3 protein: CASSAGVYNYGYTF; clone size: NA; V gene: TRBV27; D gene: NA; CDR3 length: 14; J gene: TRBJ1-2
CDR3 DNA: TGTGCCAGCAGCCAGCCGACAGGGCTAGAGACCCAGTACTTC; CDR3 protein: CASSQPTGLETQYF; clone size: NA; V gene: TRBV14; D gene: TRBD1; CDR3 length: 14; J gene: TRBJ2-5
CDR3 DNA: TGTGCCAGCAGTTGGGGACTTAAAACCGGGGAGCTGTTTTTT; CDR3 protein: CASSWGLKTGELFF; clone size: few; V gene: TRBV28; D gene: NA; CDR3 length: 14; J gene: TRBJ2-2
CDR3 DNA: TGCAGCGGGATGACAGGGAGGACGGGAAACACCATATATTTT; CDR3 protein: CSGMTGRTGNTIYF; clone size: NA; V gene: TRBV29-1; D gene: TRBD1; CDR3 length: 14; J gene: TRBJ1-3
CDR3 DNA: TGTGCCAGCAGGCAGTACTCCTACGAGCAGTACTTC; CDR3 protein: CASRQYSYEQYF; clone size: few; V gene: TRBV28; D gene: NA; CDR3 length: 12; J gene: TRBJ2-7
CDR3 DNA: TGTGCCAGCAGCTCGACAGGGGGCATCTATGGCTACCCCTTC; CDR3 protein: CASSSTGGIYGYPF; clone size: few; V gene: TRBV6-5; D gene: TRBD1; CDR3 length: 14; J gene: TRBJ1-2